These 5 T cell receptor beta chains originate from one sample sequenced in a study of CD8+CD57+ T cells in acquired aplastic anemia. Patients picked for sequencing had shown CD8+CD57+ cell expansion detected by flow cytometry. TCR beta VDJ and CDR3 profiles were obtained from a genomic DNA template. A single record per CDR3 protein comes from TCRdb applying MiXCR to the reads. This table has about 260,000 distinct CDR3 sequences, 82% appearing once. The sequencing input was sorted CD4+, CD8+, or CD8+CD57+ T cells (not recorded which) from PBMCs. The receptors originated from a human donor with aplastic anemia.

In regard to this clonotype: At one boundary the junction diverges from the germline segment, which might be a read error. This chain links TRBV9 with TRBJ2-3, with 7 positions matching TRBD2. Looked up from germline, CDR1 is SGDLS and CDR2 is YYNGEE. This CDR3 is 16 amino acids long. This CDR3 reads CANSVDAGVGSETQYF. CDR3 coding DNA: TGTGCCAACAGCGTAGACGCGGGAGTCGGATCAGAAACGCAGTATTTT.

Regarding this clonotype: The missing conserved phenylalanine or tryptophan at the end of this CDR3 makes a read error likely. It is unclear where the CDR3 begins or ends on the DNA, so no DNA is shown, and the CDR3 is as TCRdb lists it. This sequence joins TRBV2 and TRBJ2-4; the table names TRBD2, a call not compared with the DNA. Germline-derived CDR1 and CDR2 are SNHLY and FYNNEI. Ends included, the CDR3 has 12 residues. CDR3 protein: CASGGAGSIQHH.

Points on this clonotype: The junction differs from germline at one of its ends, possibly a read error. The CDR3 protein is CASSQRGGKDLRF. CDR3 nucleotide sequence: TGTGCCAGCAGCCAAAGAGGAGGGAAAGACCTAAGATTT. The chain employs TRBV9 and TRBJ2-3; possible D gene TRBD2, 6 bases. The germline gives CDR1 SGDLS, CDR2 YYNGEE. The CDR3 length is 13 residues.

V gene TRBV9 combines with J gene TRBJ2-1; TRBD2 matches 7 bases. V shed 2 bases, J shed 9 bases, and the junction held 14 bases outside the gene matches. The germline CDR1 and CDR2 sequences are SGDLS and YYNGEE. This CDR3 region has 16 residues. The CDR3 here is CASSVRRSGESVEQFF. For the CDR3, the DNA is TGTGCCAGCAGCGTTCGAAGAAGCGGGGAGAGCGTTGAGCAGTTCTTC.

Regarding this clonotype: Its ends do not fully match the called genes, so a read error is possible. This CDR3 reads CASSRGDSPYNQHF. DNA for the CDR3: TGTGCCAGCAGCAGAGGGGACAGTCCCTACAACCAGCACTTC. The chain is built from TRBV9 and TRBJ2-5; 7 positions match TRBD1. The CDR3 consists of 14 residues. Per the germline V gene, CDR1 is SGDLS and CDR2 is YYNGEE.